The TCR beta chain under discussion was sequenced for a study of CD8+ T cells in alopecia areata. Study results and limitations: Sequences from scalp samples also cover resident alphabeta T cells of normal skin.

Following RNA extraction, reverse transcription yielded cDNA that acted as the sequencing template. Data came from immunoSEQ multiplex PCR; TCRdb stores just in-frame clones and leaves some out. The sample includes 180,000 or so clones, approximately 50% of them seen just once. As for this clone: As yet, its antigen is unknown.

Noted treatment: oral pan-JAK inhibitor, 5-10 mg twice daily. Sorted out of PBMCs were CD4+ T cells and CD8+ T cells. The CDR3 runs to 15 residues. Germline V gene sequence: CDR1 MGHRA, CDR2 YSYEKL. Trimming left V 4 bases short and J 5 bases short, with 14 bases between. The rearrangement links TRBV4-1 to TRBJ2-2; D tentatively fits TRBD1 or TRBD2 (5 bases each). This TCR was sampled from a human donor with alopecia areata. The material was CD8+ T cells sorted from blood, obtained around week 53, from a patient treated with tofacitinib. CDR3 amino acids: CASSLLRGGTGELFF. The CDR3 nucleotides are TGCGCCAGCAGCCTGCTCCGGGGCGGGACCGGGGAGCTGTTTTTT.